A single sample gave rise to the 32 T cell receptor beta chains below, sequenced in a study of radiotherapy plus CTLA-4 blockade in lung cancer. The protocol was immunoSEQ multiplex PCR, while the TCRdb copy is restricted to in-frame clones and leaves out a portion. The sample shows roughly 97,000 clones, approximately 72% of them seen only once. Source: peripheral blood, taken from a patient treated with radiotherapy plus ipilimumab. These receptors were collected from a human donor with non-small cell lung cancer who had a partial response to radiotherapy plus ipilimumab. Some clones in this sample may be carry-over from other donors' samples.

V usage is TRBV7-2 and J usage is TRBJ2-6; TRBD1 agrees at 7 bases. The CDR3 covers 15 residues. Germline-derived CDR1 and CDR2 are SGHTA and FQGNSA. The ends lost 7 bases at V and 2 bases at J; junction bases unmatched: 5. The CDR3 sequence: CASTSDRAGANVLTF. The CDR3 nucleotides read TGTGCCAGCACTTCCGACAGGGCTGGGGCCAACGTCCTGACTTTC.

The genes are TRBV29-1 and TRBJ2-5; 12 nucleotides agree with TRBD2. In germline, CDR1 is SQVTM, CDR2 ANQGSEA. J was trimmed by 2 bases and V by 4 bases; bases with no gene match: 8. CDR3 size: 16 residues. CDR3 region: CSVAKTSGSPQETQYF. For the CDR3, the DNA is TGCAGCGTTGCCAAGACTAGCGGGAGTCCACAAGAGACCCAGTACTTC.

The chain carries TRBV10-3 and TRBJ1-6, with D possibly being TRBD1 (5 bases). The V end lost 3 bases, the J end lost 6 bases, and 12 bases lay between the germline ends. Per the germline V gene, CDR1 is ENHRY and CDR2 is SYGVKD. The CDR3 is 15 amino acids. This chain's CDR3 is CAISDAGPTNSPLHF. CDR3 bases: TGTGCCATCAGTGACGCGGGACCGACTAATTCACCCCTCCACTTT.

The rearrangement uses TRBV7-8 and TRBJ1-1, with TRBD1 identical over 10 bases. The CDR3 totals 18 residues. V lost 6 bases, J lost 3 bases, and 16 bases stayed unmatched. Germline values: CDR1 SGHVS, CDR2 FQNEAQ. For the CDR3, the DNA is TGTGCCAGCAGACAAGGCCGGACAGGGGGGAATAGGGACACTGAAGCTTTCTTT. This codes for CASRQGRTGGNRDTEAFF.

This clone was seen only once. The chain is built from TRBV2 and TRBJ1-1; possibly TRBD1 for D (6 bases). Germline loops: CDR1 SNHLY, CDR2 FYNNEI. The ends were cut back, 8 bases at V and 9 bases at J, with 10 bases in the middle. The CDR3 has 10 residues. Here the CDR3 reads CASRDTQAFF. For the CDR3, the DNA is TGTGCCAGCCGGGACACCCAAGCTTTCTTT.

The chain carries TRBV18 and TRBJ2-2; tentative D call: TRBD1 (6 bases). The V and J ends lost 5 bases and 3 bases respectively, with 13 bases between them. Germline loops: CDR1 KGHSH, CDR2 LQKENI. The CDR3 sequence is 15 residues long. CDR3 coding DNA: TGTGCCAGCTCAGATTACAGGGTGGACACCGGGGAGCTGTTTTTT. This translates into CASSDYRVDTGELFF.

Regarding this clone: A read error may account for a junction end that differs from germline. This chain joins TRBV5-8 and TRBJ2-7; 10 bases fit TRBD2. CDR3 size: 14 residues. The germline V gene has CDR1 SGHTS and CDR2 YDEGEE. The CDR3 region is CASTLELSSGLADF. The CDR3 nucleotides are TGTGCCAGCACCCTAGAGCTTAGTTCTGGACTAGCGGACTTC.

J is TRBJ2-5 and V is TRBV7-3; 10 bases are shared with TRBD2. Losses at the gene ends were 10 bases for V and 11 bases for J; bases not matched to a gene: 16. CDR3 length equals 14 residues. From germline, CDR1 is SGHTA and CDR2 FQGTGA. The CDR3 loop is CATSSGGNPSNQYF. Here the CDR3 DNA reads TGTGCCACCAGTAGCGGGGGGAACCCATCGAATCAGTACTTC.

In DNA, the CDR3 is TGTGCCAGCACCGACCAAGTACGGGGGATCTACAATGAGCAGTTCTTC. The encoded protein is CASTDQVRGIYNEQFF. The V call is TRBV21-1, the J call TRBJ2-1; TRBD2, the table's D call, lacks a check against the DNA. TRBV21-1 is shown as a pseudogene. CDR3 length: 16 amino acids.

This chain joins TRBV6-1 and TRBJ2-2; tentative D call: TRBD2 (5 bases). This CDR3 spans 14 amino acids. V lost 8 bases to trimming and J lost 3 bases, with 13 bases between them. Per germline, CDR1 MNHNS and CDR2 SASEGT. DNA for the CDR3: TGTGCCAGCGGGATATACGGGGACACCGGGGAGCTGTTTTTT. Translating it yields CASGIYGDTGELFF.

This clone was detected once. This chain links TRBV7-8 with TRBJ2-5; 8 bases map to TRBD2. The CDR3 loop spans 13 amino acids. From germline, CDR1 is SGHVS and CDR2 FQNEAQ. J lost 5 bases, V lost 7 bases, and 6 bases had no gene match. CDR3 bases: TGTGCCAGCAAAGTAGCGGGAAAGGAGACCCAGTACTTC. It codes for CASKVAGKETQYF.

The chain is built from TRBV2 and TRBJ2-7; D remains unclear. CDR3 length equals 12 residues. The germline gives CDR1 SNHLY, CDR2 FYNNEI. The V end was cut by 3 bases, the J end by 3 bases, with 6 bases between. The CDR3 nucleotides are TGTGCCAGCAGTGAGTACGGCTACGAGCAGTACTTC. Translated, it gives CASSEYGYEQYF.

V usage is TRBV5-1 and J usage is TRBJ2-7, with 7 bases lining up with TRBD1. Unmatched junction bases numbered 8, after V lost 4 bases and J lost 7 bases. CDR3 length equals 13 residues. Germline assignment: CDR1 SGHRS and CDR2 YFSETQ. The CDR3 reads CASSTSTGWEQYF. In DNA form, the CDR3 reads TGCGCCAGCAGCACTTCGACAGGGTGGGAGCAGTACTTC.

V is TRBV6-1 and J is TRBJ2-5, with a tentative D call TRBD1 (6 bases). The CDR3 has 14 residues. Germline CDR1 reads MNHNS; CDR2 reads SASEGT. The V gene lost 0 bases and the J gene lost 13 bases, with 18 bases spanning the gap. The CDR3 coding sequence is TGTGCCAGCAGTGAAGCGGGACAAATTAAGCATCTGTACTTC. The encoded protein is CASSEAGQIKHLYF.

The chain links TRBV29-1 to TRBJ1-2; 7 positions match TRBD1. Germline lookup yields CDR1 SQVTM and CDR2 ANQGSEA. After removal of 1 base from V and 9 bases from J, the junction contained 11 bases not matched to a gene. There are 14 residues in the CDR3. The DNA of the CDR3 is TGCAGCGTTGAAGCTCAAGCCGTGACAGGGAGCTACACCTTC. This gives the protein CSVEAQAVTGSYTF. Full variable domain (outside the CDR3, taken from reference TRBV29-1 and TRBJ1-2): SAVISQKPSRDICQRGTSLTIQCQVDSQVTMMFWYRQQPGQSLTLIATANQGSEATYESGFVIDKFPISRPNLTFSTLTVSNMSPEDSSIYLCSVEAQAVTGSYTFGSGTRLTVV.

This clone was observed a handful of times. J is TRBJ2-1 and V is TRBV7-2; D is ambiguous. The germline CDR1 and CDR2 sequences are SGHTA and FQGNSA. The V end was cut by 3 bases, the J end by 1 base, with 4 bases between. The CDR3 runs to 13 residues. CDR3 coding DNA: TGTGCCAGCAGCTTCCAGTCCTACAATGAGCAGTTCTTC. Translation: CASSFQSYNEQFF.

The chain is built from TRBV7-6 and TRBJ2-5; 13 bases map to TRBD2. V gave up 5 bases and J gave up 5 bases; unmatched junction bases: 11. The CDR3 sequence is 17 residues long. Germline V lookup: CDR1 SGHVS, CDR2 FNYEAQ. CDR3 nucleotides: TGTGCCAGCAGCCCGGGATTACTAGCGGGGGGGGAGGAGACCCAGTACTTC. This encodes CASSPGLLAGGEETQYF.

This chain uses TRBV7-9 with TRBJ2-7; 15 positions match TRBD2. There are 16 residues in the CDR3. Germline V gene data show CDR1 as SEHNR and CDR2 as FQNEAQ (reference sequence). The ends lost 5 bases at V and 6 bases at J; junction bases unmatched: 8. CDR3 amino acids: CASSPGLAGGPGEQYF. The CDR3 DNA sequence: TGTGCCAGCAGCCCCGGACTAGCGGGGGGGCCGGGCGAGCAGTACTTC.

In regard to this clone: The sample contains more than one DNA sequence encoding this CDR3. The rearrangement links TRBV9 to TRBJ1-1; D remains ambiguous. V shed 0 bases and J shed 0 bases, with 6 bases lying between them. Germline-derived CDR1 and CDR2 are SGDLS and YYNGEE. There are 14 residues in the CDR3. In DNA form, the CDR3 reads TGTGCCAGCAGCGTAGGCCAGATGAACACTGAAGCTTTCTTT. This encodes CASSVGQMNTEAFF.

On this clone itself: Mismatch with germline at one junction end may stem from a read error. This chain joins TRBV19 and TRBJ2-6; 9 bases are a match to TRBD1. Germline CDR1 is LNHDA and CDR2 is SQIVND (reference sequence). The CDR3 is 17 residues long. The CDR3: CATGSGTGTSGANVLTF. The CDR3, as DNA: TGTGCCACCGGGTCCGGGACAGGGACCTCTGGCGCCAACGTCCTGACTTTC.

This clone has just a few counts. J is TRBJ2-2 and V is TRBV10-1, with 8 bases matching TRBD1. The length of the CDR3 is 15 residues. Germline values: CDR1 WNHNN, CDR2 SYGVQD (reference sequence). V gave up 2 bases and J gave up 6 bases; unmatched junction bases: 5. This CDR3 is CASSETTGGSGELFF. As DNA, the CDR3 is TGCGCCAGCAGTGAGACTACAGGGGGGTCCGGGGAGCTGTTTTTT.

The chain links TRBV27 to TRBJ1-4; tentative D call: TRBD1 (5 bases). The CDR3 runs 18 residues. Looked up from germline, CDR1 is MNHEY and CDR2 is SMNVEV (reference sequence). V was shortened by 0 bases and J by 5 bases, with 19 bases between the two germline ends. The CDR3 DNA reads TGTGCCAGCAGTTTATCGGCCCCCCGGGGGGTGGGAAATGAAAAACTGTTTTTT. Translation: CASSLSAPRGVGNEKLFF. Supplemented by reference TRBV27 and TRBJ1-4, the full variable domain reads EAQVTQNPRYLITVTGKKLTVTCSQNMNHEYMSWYRQDPGLGLRQIYYSMNVEVTDKGDVPEGYKVSRKEKRNFPLILESPSPNQTSLYFCASSLSAPRGVGNEKLFFGSGTQLSVL.

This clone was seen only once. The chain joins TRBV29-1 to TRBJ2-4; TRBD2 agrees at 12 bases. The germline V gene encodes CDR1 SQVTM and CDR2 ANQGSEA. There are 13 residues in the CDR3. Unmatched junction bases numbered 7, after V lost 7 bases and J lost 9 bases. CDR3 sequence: CSGLAGGEGIQYF. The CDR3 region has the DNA TGCAGCGGTCTAGCGGGGGGGGAAGGCATTCAGTACTTC.

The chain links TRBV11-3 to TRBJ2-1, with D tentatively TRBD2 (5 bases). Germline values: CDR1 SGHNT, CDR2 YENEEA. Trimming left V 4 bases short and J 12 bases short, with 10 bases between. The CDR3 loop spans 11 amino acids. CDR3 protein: CASSSGLVQFF. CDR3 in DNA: TGTGCCAGCAGCTCAGGACTGGTGCAGTTCTTC.

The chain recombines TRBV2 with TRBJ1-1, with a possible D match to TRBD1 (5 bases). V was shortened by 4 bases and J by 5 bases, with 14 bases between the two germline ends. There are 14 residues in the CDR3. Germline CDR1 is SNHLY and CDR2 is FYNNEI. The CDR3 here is CASSGGLRVTEAFF. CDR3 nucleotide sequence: TGTGCCAGCAGTGGGGGCCTCCGGGTTACTGAAGCTTTCTTT.

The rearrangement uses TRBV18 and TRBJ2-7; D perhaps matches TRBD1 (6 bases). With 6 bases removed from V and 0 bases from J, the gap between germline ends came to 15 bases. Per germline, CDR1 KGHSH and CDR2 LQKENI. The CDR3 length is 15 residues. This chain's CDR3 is CASSDRISFSYEQYF. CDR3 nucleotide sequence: TGTGCCAGCTCGGACAGAATTTCATTCTCCTACGAGCAGTACTTC.

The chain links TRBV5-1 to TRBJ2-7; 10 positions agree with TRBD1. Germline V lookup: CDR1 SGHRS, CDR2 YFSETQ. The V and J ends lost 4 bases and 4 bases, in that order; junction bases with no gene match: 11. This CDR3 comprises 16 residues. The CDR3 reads CASSPPGQGGLYEQYF. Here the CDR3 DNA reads TGCGCCAGCAGCCCTCCCGGACAGGGGGGTTTGTACGAGCAGTACTTC.

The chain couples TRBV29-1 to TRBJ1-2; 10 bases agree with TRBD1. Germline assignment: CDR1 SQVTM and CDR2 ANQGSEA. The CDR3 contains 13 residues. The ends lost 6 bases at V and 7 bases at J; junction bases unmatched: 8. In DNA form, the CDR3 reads TGCAGCGTAAAGGGCCGGACAGGGGGTGGCTACACCTTC. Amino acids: CSVKGRTGGGYTF.

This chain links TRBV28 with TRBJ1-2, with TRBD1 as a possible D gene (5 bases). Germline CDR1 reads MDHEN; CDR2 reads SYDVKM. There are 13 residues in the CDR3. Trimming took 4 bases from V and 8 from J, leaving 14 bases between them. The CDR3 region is CASSSGGTGGYTF. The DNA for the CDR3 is TGTGCCAGCAGTTCAGGAGGGACGGGGGGCTACACCTTC.

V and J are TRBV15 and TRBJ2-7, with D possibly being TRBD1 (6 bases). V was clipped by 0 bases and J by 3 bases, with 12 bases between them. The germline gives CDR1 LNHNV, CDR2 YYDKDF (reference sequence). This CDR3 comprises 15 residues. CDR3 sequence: CATSREADSYYEQYF. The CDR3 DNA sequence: TGTGCCACCAGCAGAGAGGCGGACAGTTACTACGAGCAGTACTTC. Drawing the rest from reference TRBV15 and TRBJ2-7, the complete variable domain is DAMVIQNPRYQVTQFGKPVTLSCSQTLNHNVMYWYQQKSSQAPKLLFHYYDKDFNNEADTPDNFQSRRPNTSFCFLDIRSPGLGDTAMYLCATSREADSYYEQYFGPGTRLTVT.

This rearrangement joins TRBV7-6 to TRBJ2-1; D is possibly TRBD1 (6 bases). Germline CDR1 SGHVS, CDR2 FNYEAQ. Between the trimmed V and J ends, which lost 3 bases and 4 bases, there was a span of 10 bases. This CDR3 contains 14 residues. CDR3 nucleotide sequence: TGTGCCAGCAGCTTTGGGGGCGGTTACAATGAGCAGTTCTTC. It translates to CASSFGGGYNEQFF. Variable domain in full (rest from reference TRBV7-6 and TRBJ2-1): GAGVSQSPRYKVTKRGQDVALRCDPISGHVSLYWYRQALGQGPEFLTYFNYEAQQDKSGLPNDRFSAERPEGSISTLTIQRTEQRDSAMYRCASSFGGGYNEQFFGPGTRLTVL.

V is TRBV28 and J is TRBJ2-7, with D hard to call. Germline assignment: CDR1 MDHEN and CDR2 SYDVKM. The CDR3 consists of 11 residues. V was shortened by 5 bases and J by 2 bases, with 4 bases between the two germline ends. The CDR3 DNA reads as TGTGCCAGCAGTCCTGCCTACGAGCAGTACTTC. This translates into CASSPAYEQYF.